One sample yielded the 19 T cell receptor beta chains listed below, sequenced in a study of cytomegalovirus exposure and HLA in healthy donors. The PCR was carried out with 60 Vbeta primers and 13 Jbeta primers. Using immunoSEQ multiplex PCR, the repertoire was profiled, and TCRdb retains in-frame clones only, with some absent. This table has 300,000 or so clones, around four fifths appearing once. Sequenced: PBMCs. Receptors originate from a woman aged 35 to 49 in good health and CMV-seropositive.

CDR3 residues: CASRSGLTYNEQFF. CDR3 sequence (DNA): TGCGCCAGCAGGTCGGGACTAACCTACAATGAGCAGTTCTTC. The chain has TRBV5-1 and TRBJ2-1; 7 bases are a match to TRBD2. V was clipped by 5 bases and J by 2 bases; unmatched bases: 4. CDR3 size: 14 residues. Germline loops: CDR1 SGHRS, CDR2 YFSETQ.

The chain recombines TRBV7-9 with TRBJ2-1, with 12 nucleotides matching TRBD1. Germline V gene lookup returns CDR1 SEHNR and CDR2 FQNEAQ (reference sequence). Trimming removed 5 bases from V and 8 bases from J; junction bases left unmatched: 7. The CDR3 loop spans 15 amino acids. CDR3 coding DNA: TGTGCCAGCAGCGGCCGGGACAGGGGGCGGGATGAGCAGTTCTTC. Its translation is CASSGRDRGRDEQFF.

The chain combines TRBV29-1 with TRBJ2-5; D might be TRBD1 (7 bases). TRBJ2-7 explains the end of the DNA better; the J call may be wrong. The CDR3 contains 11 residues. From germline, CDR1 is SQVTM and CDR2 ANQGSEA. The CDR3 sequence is CSGRDSYEQYF. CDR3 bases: TGCAGCGGGCGGGACAGCTACGAGCAGTACTTC.

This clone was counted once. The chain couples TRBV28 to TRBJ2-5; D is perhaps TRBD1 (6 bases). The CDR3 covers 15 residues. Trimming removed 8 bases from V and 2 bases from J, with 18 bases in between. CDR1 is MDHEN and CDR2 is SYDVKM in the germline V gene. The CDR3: CASRQETLWQETQYF. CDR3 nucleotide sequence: TGTGCCAGCCGACAGGAGACCTTGTGGCAAGAGACCCAGTACTTC.

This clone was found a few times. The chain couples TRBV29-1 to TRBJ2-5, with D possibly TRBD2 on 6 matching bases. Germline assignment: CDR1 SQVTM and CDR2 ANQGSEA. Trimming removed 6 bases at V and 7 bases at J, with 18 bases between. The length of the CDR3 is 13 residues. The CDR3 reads CSVDGNGGRTQYF. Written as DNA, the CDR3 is TGCAGCGTGGATGGGAACGGGGGTCGGACCCAGTACTTC.

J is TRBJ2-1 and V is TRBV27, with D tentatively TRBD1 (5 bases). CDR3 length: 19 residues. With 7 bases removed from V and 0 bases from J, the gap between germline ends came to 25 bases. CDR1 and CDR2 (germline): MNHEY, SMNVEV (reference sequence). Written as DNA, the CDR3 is TGTGCCAGCAAGGAACGGACAACAGCCGTTAAGAGCTCCTACAATGAGCAGTTCTTC. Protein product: CASKERTTAVKSSYNEQFF.

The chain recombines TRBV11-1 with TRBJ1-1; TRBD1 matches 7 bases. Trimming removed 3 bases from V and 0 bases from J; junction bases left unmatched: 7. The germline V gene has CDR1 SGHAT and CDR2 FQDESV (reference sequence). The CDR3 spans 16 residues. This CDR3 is CASSFETGAMNTEAFF. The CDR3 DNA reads TGTGCCAGCAGCTTTGAAACAGGGGCGATGAACACTGAAGCTTTCTTT.

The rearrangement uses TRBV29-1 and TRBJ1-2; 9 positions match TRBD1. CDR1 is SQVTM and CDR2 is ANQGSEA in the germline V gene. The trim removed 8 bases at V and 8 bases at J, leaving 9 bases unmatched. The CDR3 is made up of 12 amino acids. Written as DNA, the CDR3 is TGCAGCATAGGACAGGGGCTCTACGGCTACACCTTC. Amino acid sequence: CSIGQGLYGYTF.

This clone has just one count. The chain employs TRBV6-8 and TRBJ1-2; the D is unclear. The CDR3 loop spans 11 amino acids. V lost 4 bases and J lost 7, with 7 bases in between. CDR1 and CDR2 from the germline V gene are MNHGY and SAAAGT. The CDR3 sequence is CASSSSVGYTF. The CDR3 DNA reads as TGTGCCAGCAGTTCGAGTGTTGGCTACACCTTC.

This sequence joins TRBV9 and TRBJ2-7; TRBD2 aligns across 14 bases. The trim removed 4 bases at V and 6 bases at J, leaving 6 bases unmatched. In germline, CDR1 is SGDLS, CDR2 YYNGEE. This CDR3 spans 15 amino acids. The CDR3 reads CASSPGTSGSIEQYF. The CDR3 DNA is TGTGCCAGCAGCCCTGGGACTAGCGGGAGTATCGAGCAGTACTTC.

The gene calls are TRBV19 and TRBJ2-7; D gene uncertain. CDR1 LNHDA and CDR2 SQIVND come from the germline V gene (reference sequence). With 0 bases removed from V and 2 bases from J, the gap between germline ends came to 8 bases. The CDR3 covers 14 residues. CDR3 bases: TGTGCCAGTAGTATAGACCACTCTACCTACGAGCAGTACTTC. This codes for CASSIDHSTYEQYF.

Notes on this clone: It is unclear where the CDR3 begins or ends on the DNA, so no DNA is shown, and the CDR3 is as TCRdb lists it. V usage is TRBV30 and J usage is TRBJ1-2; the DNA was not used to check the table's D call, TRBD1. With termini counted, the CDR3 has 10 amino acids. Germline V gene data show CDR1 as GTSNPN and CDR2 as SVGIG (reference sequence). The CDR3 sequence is CAWGTGSTHF.

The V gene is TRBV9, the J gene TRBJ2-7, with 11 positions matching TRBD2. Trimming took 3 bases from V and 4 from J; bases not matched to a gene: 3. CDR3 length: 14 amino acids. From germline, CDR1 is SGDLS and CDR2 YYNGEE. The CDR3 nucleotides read TGTGCCAGCAGCGCGGGGACTAGCGGTTACGAGCAGTACTTC. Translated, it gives CASSAGTSGYEQYF. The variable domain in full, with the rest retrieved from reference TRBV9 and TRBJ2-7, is DSGVTQTPKHLITATGQRVTLRCSPRSGDLSVYWYQQSLDQGLQFLIQYYNGEERAKGNILERFSAQQFPDLHSELNLSSLELGDSALYFCASSAGTSGYEQYFGPGTRLTVT.

The CDR3 loop reads CASSFIRLGQETQYF. Here the CDR3 DNA reads TGTGCCAGCAGTTTCATTCGACTAGGGCAAGAGACCCAGTACTTC. The V call is TRBV28, the J call TRBJ2-5, with D tentatively TRBD2 (6 bases). There are 15 residues in the CDR3. Germline CDR1 and CDR2: MDHEN and SYDVKM. The germline V and J ends were trimmed by 3 bases and 2 bases, with 13 bases remaining between them.

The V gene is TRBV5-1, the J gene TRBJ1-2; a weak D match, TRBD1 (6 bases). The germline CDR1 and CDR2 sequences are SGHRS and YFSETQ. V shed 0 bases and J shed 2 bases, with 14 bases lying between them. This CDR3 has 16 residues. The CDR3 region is CASSLVGGQENYGYTF. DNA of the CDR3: TGCGCCAGCAGCTTGGTGGGGGGGCAGGAGAACTATGGCTACACCTTC.

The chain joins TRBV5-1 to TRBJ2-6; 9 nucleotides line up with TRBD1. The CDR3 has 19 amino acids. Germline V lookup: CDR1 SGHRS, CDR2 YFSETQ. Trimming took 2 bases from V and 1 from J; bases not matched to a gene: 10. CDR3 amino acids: CASSLTGQGLASGANVLTF. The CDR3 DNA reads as TGCGCCAGCAGCTTAACGGGACAGGGACTTGCGTCTGGGGCCAACGTCCTGACTTTC.

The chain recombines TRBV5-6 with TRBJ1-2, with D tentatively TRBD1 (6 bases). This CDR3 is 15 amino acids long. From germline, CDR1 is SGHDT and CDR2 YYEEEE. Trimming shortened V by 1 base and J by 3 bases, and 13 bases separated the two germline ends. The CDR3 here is CASSLKGHLYYGYTF. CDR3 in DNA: TGTGCCAGCAGCTTGAAGGGACACCTATACTATGGCTACACCTTC.

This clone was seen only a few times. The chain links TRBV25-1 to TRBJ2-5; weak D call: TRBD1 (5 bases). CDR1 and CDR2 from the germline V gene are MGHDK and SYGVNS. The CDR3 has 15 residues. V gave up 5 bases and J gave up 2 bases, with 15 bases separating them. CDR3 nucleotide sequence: TGTGCCAGCAGTATATTCAGCGACAGTCAAGAGACCCAGTACTTC. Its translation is CASSIFSDSQETQYF. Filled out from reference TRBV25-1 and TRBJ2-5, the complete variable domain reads EADIYQTPRYLVIGTGKKITLECSQTMGHDKMYWYQQDPGMELHLIHYSYGVNSTEKGDLSSESTVSRIRTEHFPLTLESARPSHTSQYLCASSIFSDSQETQYFGPGTRLLVL.

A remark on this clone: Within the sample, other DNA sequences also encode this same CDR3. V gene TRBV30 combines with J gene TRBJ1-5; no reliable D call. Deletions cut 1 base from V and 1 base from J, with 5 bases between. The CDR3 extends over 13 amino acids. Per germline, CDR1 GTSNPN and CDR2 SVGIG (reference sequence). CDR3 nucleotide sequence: TGTGCCTGGAGTGGCGGGAGCAATCAGCCCCAGCATTTT. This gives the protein CAWSGGSNQPQHF.